This entry features one T cell receptor beta chain sequence. Germline CDR1 LNHDA, CDR2 SQIVND (reference sequence). The CDR3 length is 13 residues. V lost 1 base, J lost 2 bases, and 5 bases lay in between. In the study's own analysis: Cell counts per sample came from amplifying reference gene primers. Some clones are missing from TCRdb's copy, which holds only in-frame ones; the method was immunoSEQ multiplex PCR. V, J and clone size reflect that table, while D and trimming were determined from the DNA. The table lists 40,000 to 55,000 clones, less than 85% of them singletons, with around 4.4% in the top ten. The data were taken from a study of blood T cell repertoires in COVID-19. Overall study context: Acute and convalescent COVID-19 specimens originated in the United States, Italy and Spain. PBMCs, B-cell-depleted T cells, or T cells were the source of the cDNA or gDNA that made up the material.

The sample was peripheral blood. This TCR derives from a woman in her 70s with acute or convalescent COVID-19. The chain couples TRBV19 to TRBJ1-1, with unresolved D. The chain's CDR3 is CASSIGPNTEAFF. CDR3 in DNA: TGTGCCAGTAGTATAGGTCCAAACACTGAAGCTTTCTTT.